Following are 30 T cell receptor beta chains from one sample sequenced in a study of blood T cells in healthy people across ages. A second PCR, run for roughly 7 to 11 cycles, used a sample-barcoded 5' primer plus a J-beta primer mix. TCRdb fed the 5' RACE reads into MiXCR, producing one record per CDR3 protein. The sample has 750,000 to 950,000 distinct CDR3 sequences; roughly 26% are singletons. This sample was shared with a second study, whose subject was T cells of mothers and their children.

The specimen was blood. These receptors all stem from a boy between 10 and 17 years old in good health.

This clonotype was seen a few times. V and J are TRBV2 and TRBJ2-7; TRBD2 matches at 7 bases. The V gene's germline CDR1 is SNHLY and CDR2 FYNNEI. The CDR3 spans 12 residues. V gave up 6 bases and J gave up 7 bases; unmatched junction bases: 6. In DNA form, the CDR3 reads TGTGCCAGCAGGGCTAGCGGAACTGAGCAGTACTTC. This sequence encodes CASRASGTEQYF.

The chain is built from TRBV18 and TRBJ2-7; possible D gene TRBD2, 5 bases. CDR3 length equals 14 residues. Per germline, CDR1 KGHSH and CDR2 LQKENI. Trimming shortened V by 3 bases and J by 3 bases, and 12 bases separated the two germline ends. The CDR3 sequence is CASSPPLEVYEQYF. In DNA, the CDR3 is TGTGCCAGCTCACCTCCTTTGGAGGTCTACGAGCAGTACTTC.

This clonotype was observed a few times. V and J are TRBV7-6 and TRBJ2-7; the D is unclear. Germline lookup yields CDR1 SGHVS and CDR2 FNYEAQ. Trimming left V 5 bases short and J 4 bases short, with 12 bases between. This CDR3 has 13 amino acids. The CDR3 DNA is TGTGCCAGCAGCCGTACGGACGGATACGAGCAGTACTTC. Its protein product is CASSRTDGYEQYF.

This chain uses TRBV10-3 with TRBJ2-5, with D unresolved. The J call may be in error: the DNA end matches TRBJ2-7 better. Per germline, CDR1 ENHRY and CDR2 SYGVKD. The CDR3 consists of 13 residues. CDR3 DNA sequence: TGTGCCATCAGTGACGTTAGCTCCTACGAGCAGTACTTC. Protein sequence: CAISDVSSYEQYF.

This clonotype turned up a few times. This chain uses TRBV5-1 with TRBJ2-3; D tentatively fits TRBD1 or TRBD2 (7 bases each). Trimming stripped 5 bases from V and 4 bases from J, with 17 bases between. CDR1 and CDR2 from the germline V gene are SGHRS and YFSETQ. CDR3 size: 15 residues. The chain's CDR3 is CASRWGGGIADTQYF. As DNA, the CDR3 is TGCGCCAGCAGGTGGGGAGGGGGCATAGCAGATACGCAGTATTTT. Using reference TRBV5-1 and TRBJ2-3 for the parts outside the CDR3, the full variable domain is KAGVTQTPRYLIKTRGQQVTLSCSPISGHRSVSWYQQTPGQGLQFLFEYFSETQRNKGNFPGRFSGRQFSNSRSEMNVSTLELGDSALYLCASRWGGGIADTQYFGPGTRLTVL.

This clonotype appeared a few times. Germline is not matched at one junction end, which may reflect a read error. This chain connects TRBV9 to TRBJ2-3; D might be TRBD2 (5 bases). In germline, CDR1 is SGDLS, CDR2 YYNGEE. The CDR3 is 15 amino acids. The CDR3 protein is CASSLGPGNTDAQYF. CDR3 in DNA: TGTGCCAGCAGCCTAGGTCCGGGGAACACAGATGCGCAGTATTTT.

J is TRBJ2-3 and V is TRBV6-2 or TRBV6-3; maybe TRBD1 (5 bases). Trimming left V 6 bases short and J 5 bases short, with 15 bases between. The CDR3 has 14 residues. Per the germline V gene, CDR1 is MNHEY and CDR2 is SVGEGT. This CDR3 is CASRQKGWGDTQYF. The DNA of the CDR3 is TGTGCCAGCAGACAGAAGGGGTGGGGAGATACGCAGTATTTT.

The table lists this clonotype with a few counts. The chain combines TRBV20-1 with TRBJ1-2, with 7 bases aligning to TRBD1. The CDR3 covers 12 residues. Germline CDR1 DFQATT, CDR2 SNEGSKA (reference sequence). The CDR3 protein is CSATDRVGGYTF. CDR3 bases: TGCAGCGCCACCGACAGGGTGGGTGGCTACACCTTC.

This chain uses TRBV20-1 with TRBJ2-7, with TRBD2 identical over 10 bases. Germline V gene lookup returns CDR1 DFQATT and CDR2 SNEGSKA (reference sequence). This CDR3 region has 17 residues. V dropped 2 bases and J dropped 7; count of bases not matched to a gene: 17. In DNA, the CDR3 is TGCAGTGCTAGACCTAATCCCGGGCAGCGGGGGGGCGGAGAGCAGTACTTC. It is translated as CSARPNPGQRGGGEQYF.

The rearrangement links TRBV9 to TRBJ1-1, with D unresolved. CDR3 size: 14 residues. Germline CDR1 SGDLS, CDR2 YYNGEE. Trimming removed 4 bases at V and 4 bases at J, with 14 bases between. This CDR3 is CASSQVRVGTEAFF. The CDR3 DNA reads TGTGCCAGCAGCCAGGTGAGGGTTGGCACTGAAGCTTTCTTT.

This sequence joins TRBV6-1 and TRBJ1-1; D is perhaps TRBD1 (5 bases). V was cut by 6 bases and J by 6 bases, with 17 bases left in between. The CDR3 consists of 14 residues. CDR1 and CDR2 from the germline V gene are MNHNS and SASEGT. The CDR3 is CASSPEVVRAEAFF. As DNA, the CDR3 is TGTGCCAGCAGCCCCGAGGTCGTCAGGGCTGAAGCTTTCTTT.

This clonotype was seen a handful of times. The chain has TRBV5-5 and TRBJ1-3; D gene ambiguous. Trimming stripped 1 base from V and 2 bases from J, with 10 bases between. The CDR3 runs to 15 residues. From germline, CDR1 is SGHKS and CDR2 YYEKEE (reference sequence). This CDR3 reads CASSLFGVAGNTIYF. CDR3 DNA sequence: TGTGCCAGCAGCTTGTTCGGGGTTGCTGGAAACACCATATATTTT.

The gene calls are TRBV29-1 and TRBJ2-5; 7 bases align to TRBD2. J gave up 5 bases and V 1 base, and 7 bases lay outside the gene matches. CDR3 length: 14 residues. Looked up from germline, CDR1 is SQVTM and CDR2 is ANQGSEA. CDR3 DNA sequence: TGCAGCGTTGAAGGGGGAGGGGCCGGGGAGACCCAGTACTTC. It yields the protein CSVEGGGAGETQYF. The complete variable domain, with remaining parts taken from reference TRBV29-1 and TRBJ2-5, reads SAVISQKPSRDICQRGTSLTIQCQVDSQVTMMFWYRQQPGQSLTLIATANQGSEATYESGFVIDKFPISRPNLTFSTLTVSNMSPEDSSIYLCSVEGGGAGETQYFGPGTRLLVL.

This clonotype was seen a handful of times. The chain joins TRBV11-2 to TRBJ2-3; 9 nucleotides agree with TRBD2. The CDR3 has 16 amino acids. CDR1 is SGHAT and CDR2 is FQNNGV in the germline V gene. J lost 4 bases, V lost 0 bases, and 5 bases had no gene match. The CDR3 region has the DNA TGTGCCAGCAGCTTAGATCTGGGACTAGCTCCAGATACGCAGTATTTT. It yields the protein CASSLDLGLAPDTQYF.

This clonotype was seen more than once but under ten times. The chain carries TRBV7-3 and TRBJ2-7, with D perhaps matching TRBD2 (5 bases). Trimming stripped 5 bases from V and 11 bases from J, with 19 bases between. The CDR3 totals 13 residues. Germline assignment: CDR1 SGHTA and CDR2 FQGTGA. The CDR3 reads CASSGYGSGRKYF. The CDR3 DNA follows: TGTGCCAGCAGCGGATACGGATCGGGAAGAAAGTACTTC.

In this sample, this clonotype turned up a few times. The chain uses TRBV5-1 and TRBJ1-1; a possible D gene is TRBD1 (6 bases). CDR3 length equals 13 residues. V was trimmed by 4 bases and J by 7 bases, leaving 14 bases between them. CDR1 and CDR2 from the germline V gene are SGHRS and YFSETQ. CDR3: CASSTHRDGEAFF. CDR3 bases: TGCGCCAGCAGCACTCACAGGGATGGTGAAGCTTTCTTT.

This clonotype showed up many times. V is TRBV4-2 and J is TRBJ2-3; 8 nucleotides line up with TRBD2. After removal of 0 bases from V and 1 base from J, the junction contained 3 bases not matched to a gene. CDR3 size: 16 residues. The germline CDR1 and CDR2 sequences are LGHNA and YNFKEQ. In nucleotides, the CDR3 is TGTGCCAGCAGCCAAGAGCCAGCGGGGGGCACAGATACGCAGTATTTT. Its protein is CASSQEPAGGTDTQYF.

The chain couples TRBV7-2 to TRBJ1-6; possible D gene TRBD1, 6 bases. V lost 5 bases and J lost 0, with 14 bases in between. Germline loops: CDR1 SGHTA, CDR2 FQGNSA. The CDR3 loop spans 17 amino acids. CDR3 nucleotide sequence: TGTGCCAGCAGCCAAGGACAGCCGAGCTCCTATAATTCACCCCTCCACTTT. Translating it yields CASSQGQPSSYNSPLHF.

The chain is built from TRBV10-3 and TRBJ1-1; TRBD1 might be the D (5 bases). The CDR3 is made up of 15 amino acids. Trimming stripped 2 bases from V and 1 base from J, with 11 bases between. The V gene's germline CDR1 is ENHRY and CDR2 SYGVKD. The CDR3: CAISEGAGTNTEAFF. CDR3 nucleotide sequence: TGTGCCATCAGTGAGGGGGCAGGGACGAACACTGAAGCTTTCTTT.

This clonotype showed up just a few times. The chain has TRBV11-2 and TRBJ2-7, with D possibly being TRBD2 (5 bases). V lost 1 base to trimming and J lost 0 bases, with 13 bases between them. The CDR3 totals 16 residues. CDR1 SGHAT and CDR2 FQNNGV come from the germline V gene. The CDR3 nucleotides are TGTGCCAGCAGCTTAGCCGGGGTTCTCAGCTCCTACGAGCAGTACTTC. Its translation: CASSLAGVLSSYEQYF.

This clonotype was counted a few times. The chain uses TRBV5-5 and TRBJ2-5; D unresolved. CDR1 is SGHKS, CDR2 YYEKEE, per germline (reference sequence). V lost 0 bases and J lost 9, with 15 bases in between. The CDR3 extends over 14 amino acids. Here the CDR3 DNA reads TGTGCCAGCAGCTTGGGGAGCGCCGTCGTGGCCCAGTACTTC. Its translation is CASSLGSAVVAQYF.

As regards this clonotype: A single base separates this from a much larger clone, so it may be a read error. The V and J genes are TRBV14 and TRBJ1-2; D call uncertain. The CDR3 length is 13 residues. Germline assignment: CDR1 SGHDN and CDR2 FVKESK. CDR3: CASSQSPGNGYAF. The CDR3 nucleotides read TGTGCCAGCAGCCAATCTCCGGGAAACGGCTACGCCTTC.

This clonotype was detected a few times. This sequence joins TRBV2 and TRBJ1-1; no definite D call. Trimming cost V 7 bases and J 3 bases, with 12 bases left between them. The CDR3 is 13 residues long. Germline V gene data show CDR1 as SNHLY and CDR2 as FYNNEI. This CDR3 reads CASKREEDTEAFF. CDR3 sequence (DNA): TGTGCCAGCAAGAGGGAGGAAGACACTGAAGCTTTCTTT.

The V gene is TRBV20-1, the J gene TRBJ2-5, with no clear D. The germline V gene encodes CDR1 DFQATT and CDR2 SNEGSKA (reference sequence). Trimming left V 5 bases short and J 3 bases short, with 4 bases between. The CDR3 loop spans 10 amino acids. DNA of the CDR3: TGCAGTGCTCCTAAAGAGACCCAGTACTTC. This gives the protein CSAPKETQYF.

The chain carries TRBV9 and TRBJ2-5; tentatively, D is TRBD2 (5 bases). The CDR3 has 15 residues. V lost 4 bases and J lost 5, with 18 bases in between. CDR1 and CDR2 from the germline V gene are SGDLS and YYNGEE. The CDR3 nucleotides are TGTGCCAGCAGCCCCGGGTGGGCGGGCTCGGAGACCCAGTACTTC. Translating it yields CASSPGWAGSETQYF.

There are a few counts of this clonotype. J is TRBJ2-1 and V is TRBV5-4, with 14 bases that match TRBD2. Losses at the gene ends were 0 bases for V and 4 bases for J; bases not matched to a gene: 9. CDR3 length: 19 amino acids. Germline V gene sequence: CDR1 SGHNT, CDR2 YYREEE (reference sequence). CDR3 sequence reads: CASSLATTSGGAAYNEQFF. DNA of the CDR3: TGTGCCAGCAGCTTGGCCACGACTAGCGGGGGGGCAGCGTACAATGAGCAGTTCTTC.

Worth noting for this clonotype: A much larger clonotype is one base distant, so this may be a read error. V and J are TRBV11-2 and TRBJ2-4, with D tentatively TRBD2 (5 bases). Germline loops: CDR1 SGHAT, CDR2 FQNNGV. This CDR3 has 14 amino acids. The CDR3 DNA reads TGTGCCAGCAGCCCGGGCCTAGCCAAAAACATTCGGTACTTC. It is translated as CASSPGLAKNIRYF.

This chain uses TRBV28 with TRBJ1-3; D is possibly TRBD1 (5 bases). V was cut by 3 bases and J by 8 bases, with 5 bases left in between. The germline gives CDR1 MDHEN, CDR2 SYDVKM. The CDR3 is made up of 11 amino acids. The CDR3 DNA follows: TGTGCCAGCAGTTTGACAGACACCATATATTTT. Protein: CASSLTDTIYF.

V is TRBV7-4 and J is TRBJ2-1; D is undetermined. In germline, CDR1 is SGHVT, CDR2 SQSDAQ. V was pared by 0 bases and J by 16 bases, with 13 bases between. This CDR3 is built from 12 residues. CDR3 DNA sequence: TGTGCCAGCAGCTTAGCGCTTTCACTGGAATTCTTC. It specifies CASSLALSLEFF.

This clonotype occurred a few times. This rearrangement joins TRBV24-1 to TRBJ2-2; D gene unclear. Per the germline V gene, CDR1 is KGHDR and CDR2 is SFDVKD. The germline V and J ends were trimmed by 2 bases and 4 bases, with 4 bases remaining between them. This CDR3 is built from 13 residues. The CDR3 loop reads CATSDSPTGELFF. In nucleotides, the CDR3 is TGTGCCACCAGTGATTCTCCCACCGGGGAGCTGTTTTTT.